This TCR beta chain derives from a study of shared clonotypes between healthy human individuals (dated by TCRdb to about 2020). The study in broad terms: A few men and a couple of women, aged 18 to 49 years, made up the cohort. For each donor, three plates each were used for CD4 naive and CD4 memory, two plates were used for CD8 naive, and one plate was used for CD8 memory. Blood TCR repertoires of four to six healthy adults were deeply sequenced to estimate repertoire size and the extent of clonotype sharing between individuals. Each donor's leukapheresis produced roughly between roughly 0.9 and 8.9 billion PBMCs. Different laboratories and diverse techniques were used to prepare libraries and sequence TCR repertoires, to increase sequencing depth and limit assay-specific biases.

The donors were healthy, HIV-negative adults who had no recently reported acute infections or vaccinations. Every donor was a Caucasian adult residing in Nashville, Tennessee, USA. CD4+ T cells were enriched through magnetic negative selection, after which naive cells were positively selected on CD45RA and the remaining negative fraction served as the memory subset. Blood was obtained by leukapheresis, after which PBMCs were separated by Ficoll-Histopaque density gradient centrifugation and cryopreserved in liquid nitrogen vapor phase. Analytical flow cytometry was used to check the purity and quantity of each magnetically sorted T cell population. Each sorted fraction had its genomic DNA isolated and then quantified by UV absorbance on a Nanodrop 2000c. Using the deep immunoSEQ assay, multiplex PCR amplified TCR CDR3 regions from genomic DNA. For each cell subset, the extracted genomic DNA was distributed evenly across all wells of several immunoSEQ 96-well plates, and each plate served as one replicate. For sorted subsets, approximately 190 ng of genomic DNA, equivalent to 25,000 to 30,000 T cell genomes, went into each replicate PCR. The purified libraries were quantified using a Qubit 3.0 fluorometer, sized with a Bioanalyzer 2100, and then quantified again using the KAPA Library Quantification kit. A separate single-read 150-cycle Illumina NextSeq 550 flow cell was used to sequence each immunoSEQ 96-well plate. As for how the authors treated the data: Because the immunoSEQ output included only junctional sequences and no quality scores, the filtering could not be the same as the filtering used for full-length reads. Sequences were annotated with PyIR, a Python wrapper for IgBLAST v1.9, using IMGT germline references to assign V/J genes and CDR3. Any read was removed if the V/J assignment was weak (E-value above 1e-6), the CDR3 was missing, or the read contained stop codons, out-of-frame junctions, or ambiguous translated residues. V3J clonotypes were defined as sequences sharing an identical inferred V gene, J gene, and CDR3 amino acid sequence. Percentage overlap between repertoires was calculated by dividing the number of shared unique clonotypes by the size of the smaller repertoire. Three approaches were used to assess repertoire richness: RTK rarefaction, the Chao1 estimator, and Recon v2.1 estimates of unobserved clonotypes. For all TCRbeta clonotypes obtained by the gDNA method from a few donors, generation probabilities were computed with OLGA. Drawn from immuneACCESS, this table holds only the in-frame rearrangements with V and J called that TCRdb kept. Clones are partly lost; checked studies trace under half to an unresolved V gene and leave the rest unexplained. That table furnishes V, J and clone size, whereas the DNA furnished D and trimming. Within this sample are around 2.5 million clones, with 80% to 95% of them counted one time only. The ten largest clones represent roughly 0.36% of the sample.

The cysteine opens and the phenylalanine closes a CDR3 of 15 amino acids. Only CDR3 DNA remains: 45 bases, in frame from the first base. The germline V gene (reference sequence) yields SGHKS for CDR1 and YYEKEE for CDR2. Unmatched junction bases come to 7, with V trimmed by 0 bases and J by 4 bases. With regard to this clone: Its target antigen remains unknown. Per-nucleotide qualities are absent, and no much larger clonotype sits a single base away.

On the study overall, not on this receptor specifically: Larger estimated clonotype richness was generally found for naive subsets than for memory subsets. Sampling was restricted to blood, and TCR repertoires in tissues likely differ from the TCR repertoires found in blood. The small number of donors limited the genetic and exposure-history diversity represented. When a few donors were compared, the shared fraction of clonotypes was 5% to 6.5% for naive CD4, 3.5% to 4% for naive CD8, about 2.5% for memory CD4, and 0.35% to 0.4% for memory CD8. Based on pairwise subsampling, the degree of clonotype sharing among donors was expected to be affected by sequencing depth. Compared with non-shared clonotypes, the clonotypes found in all four sorted-subset donors had higher generation probabilities. Incomplete sequencing was indicated by rarefaction of sorted-subset datasets, despite the large sequencing depth.

Input material: naive CD4+ T cells from PBMCs. Interpreted using the paper, the cell subset or site label stands for: CD45RA+ positively selected. The receptor comes from a man aged 18 to 30 in good health. Some clones in this sample may be carry-over from other donors' samples. Recombination connected TRBV5-5 to TRBJ2-7; 7 central bases correspond to TRBD1. The DNA is as follows: TGTGCCAGCAGCTTGGCGTCTTCACAGGGGTACGAGCAGTACTTC. Its protein product is CASSLASSQGYEQYF.